This T cell receptor beta chain was identified in a study of technical replicates of blood from several donors. CDR1 is MNHNY, CDR2 SVGAGI, per germline (reference sequence). CDR3 length equals 14 residues. V lost 6 bases and J lost 0, with 12 bases in between. Method: immunoSEQ multiplex PCR; TCRdb's copy keeps in-frame clones and lacks some. The sample holds about 83,000 clones; more than 80% are singletons and the top ten take over 0.2%. Sequencing input: T cells isolated from PBMCs. The chain has TRBV6-6 and TRBJ2-7; D not certain. The clonotype comes from a human donor in good health. The CDR3 loop reads CASSSRVDSYEQYF. CDR3 nucleotides: TGTGCCAGCAGCTCTCGGGTGGACTCCTACGAGCAGTACTTC.